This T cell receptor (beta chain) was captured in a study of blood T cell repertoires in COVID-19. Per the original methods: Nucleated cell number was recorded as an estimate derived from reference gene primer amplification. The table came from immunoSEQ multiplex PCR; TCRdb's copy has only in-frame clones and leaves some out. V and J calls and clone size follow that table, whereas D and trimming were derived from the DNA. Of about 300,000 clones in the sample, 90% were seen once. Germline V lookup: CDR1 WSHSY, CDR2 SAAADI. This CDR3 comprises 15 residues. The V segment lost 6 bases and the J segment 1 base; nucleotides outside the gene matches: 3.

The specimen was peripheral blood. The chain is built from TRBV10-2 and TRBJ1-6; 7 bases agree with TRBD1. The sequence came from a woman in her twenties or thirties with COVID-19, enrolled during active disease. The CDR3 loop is CASRQGTSYNSPLHF. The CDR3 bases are TGCGCCAGCAGACAGGGGACGTCCTATAATTCACCCCTCCACTTT.